The present T cell receptor beta chain was sequenced within a study of blood T cell repertoires in COVID-19. This CDR3 comprises 15 residues. V shed 5 bases and J shed 2 bases, with 16 bases lying between them. Looked up from germline, CDR1 is SGHTA and CDR2 is FQGNSA. The Seattle patients, enrolled during active infection, were followed longitudinally. Authors' processing steps: The authors estimated nucleated cell counts from reference gene primer amplification. Sequenced by immunoSEQ multiplex PCR; TCRdb stores in-frame clones only, minus some. That table is the source of V, J and clone size, and D and trimming were worked out from the DNA. The repertoire holds some 180,000 clones, with about four fifths as singletons.

The rearrangement joins TRBV7-2 to TRBJ2-7, with D maybe TRBD1 (7 bases). Sequenced: peripheral blood. The sequence was obtained from a woman aged 60-75 years with COVID-19, enrolled during active disease. The CDR3 DNA sequence: TGTGCCAGCAGCCATCGGGAGACAGGGACCTACGAGCAGTACTTC. This translates into CASSHRETGTYEQYF.